Reported below is one T cell receptor beta chain. Donor samples were obtained from healthy Caucasian individuals from Russia, aged 6 to 90. Each donor gave 9.5 to 10 milliliters of peripheral blood. The data belong to a study of blood T cells in healthy people across ages. For the second PCR, which ran for about 7 to 11 cycles, a sample-barcoded 5' primer and a J-beta primer mix were used. TCRdb reprocessed the 5' RACE reads via MiXCR and lists one record per CDR3 protein. The sample has 850,000 to 1,000,000 distinct CDR3 sequences; roughly 51% are singletons. This CDR3 has 12 amino acids. With V trimmed by 2 bases and J by 5 bases, 2 bases remained unmatched. The germline gives CDR1 DFQATT, CDR2 SNEGSKA (reference sequence).

The TCR originated in a woman aged 55-69 years in good health. V gene TRBV20-1 combines with J gene TRBJ2-5; TRBD2 matches 7 bases. Sequencing was done on a sample of blood. CDR3 DNA sequence: TGCAGTGCTAGAATGGGAGGGGAGACCCAGTACTTC. Translation: CSARMGGETQYF.